This T cell receptor beta chain was found in a study of control samples from healthy donors and cancer patients. The length of the CDR3 is 15 residues. Germline V gives CDR1 MNHEY, CDR2 SVGEGT. V trimming: 4 bases; J trimming: 11 bases; junction bases outside the gene matches: 15. This clone has just one count. Clones were sequenced by immunoSEQ multiplex PCR, and TCRdb holds only the in-frame ones, with some missing. The sample consists of around 140,000 clones, 85% to 95% of them appearing once. The source of this sequence is a man aged 35 to 55 in good health. The rearrangement uses TRBV6-2 or TRBV6-3 and TRBJ1-1; the match to TRBD1 covers 8 bases. Material: blood. CDR3 region: CASSSPQPGQGDAFF. The DNA for the CDR3 is TGTGCCAGCAGTTCCCCCCAACCCGGACAGGGCGACGCTTTCTTT.